The clone carrying this TCR beta chain was found once. No antigen is known for it. Sequenced by immunoSEQ multiplex PCR; TCRdb stores in-frame clones only, minus some. The table lists fewer than 400,000 clones, approximately 90% of them singletons. This sample is part of a study of cytomegalovirus exposure and HLA in healthy donors. Study overall: A subsequent analysis stated that the 100 to 150 validation repertoires were run on the same platform as the roughly 670 first-cohort repertoires.

The CDR3 sequence is 15 residues long. V dropped 4 bases and J dropped 7 bases, with 20 bases sitting between them. Per the germline V gene, CDR1 is LNHDA and CDR2 is SQIVND (reference sequence). Regarding the study as a whole: According to the study, roughly 160 TCR beta chains were cytomegalovirus-associated.

The specimen was PBMCs. The chain couples TRBV19 to TRBJ2-7, with D possibly TRBD1 on 7 matching bases. This sequence originates from a woman younger than 35 in good health and CMV-seronegative. CDR3 DNA sequence: TGTGCCAGTAGTAATAGGGGGCGGGGAGCTGAAGAGCAGTACTTC. This encodes CASSNRGRGAEEQYF.